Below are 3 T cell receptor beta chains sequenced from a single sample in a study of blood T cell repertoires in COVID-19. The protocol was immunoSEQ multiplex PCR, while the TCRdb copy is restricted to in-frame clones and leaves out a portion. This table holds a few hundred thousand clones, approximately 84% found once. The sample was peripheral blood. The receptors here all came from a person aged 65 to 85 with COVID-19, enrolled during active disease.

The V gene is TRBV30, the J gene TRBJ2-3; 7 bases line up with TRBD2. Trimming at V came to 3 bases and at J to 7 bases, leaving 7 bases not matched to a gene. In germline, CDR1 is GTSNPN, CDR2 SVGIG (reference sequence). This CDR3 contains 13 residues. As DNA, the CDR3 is TGTGCCTGGAGGCCTAGCGGATCCAATACGCAGTATTTT. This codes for CAWRPSGSNTQYF.

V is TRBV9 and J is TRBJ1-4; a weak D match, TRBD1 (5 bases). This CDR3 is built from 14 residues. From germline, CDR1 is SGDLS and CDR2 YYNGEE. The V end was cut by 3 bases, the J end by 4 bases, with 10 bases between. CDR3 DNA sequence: TGTGCCAGCAGCGCGACAGCCTATAATGAAAAACTGTTTTTT. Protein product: CASSATAYNEKLFF.

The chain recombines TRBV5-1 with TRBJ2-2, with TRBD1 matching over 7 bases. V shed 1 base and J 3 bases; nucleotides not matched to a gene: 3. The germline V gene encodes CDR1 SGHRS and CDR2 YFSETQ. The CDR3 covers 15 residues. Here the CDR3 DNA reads TGCGCCAGCAGCTTGAGGACAGGCCACACCGGGGAGCTGTTTTTT. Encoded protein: CASSLRTGHTGELFF.